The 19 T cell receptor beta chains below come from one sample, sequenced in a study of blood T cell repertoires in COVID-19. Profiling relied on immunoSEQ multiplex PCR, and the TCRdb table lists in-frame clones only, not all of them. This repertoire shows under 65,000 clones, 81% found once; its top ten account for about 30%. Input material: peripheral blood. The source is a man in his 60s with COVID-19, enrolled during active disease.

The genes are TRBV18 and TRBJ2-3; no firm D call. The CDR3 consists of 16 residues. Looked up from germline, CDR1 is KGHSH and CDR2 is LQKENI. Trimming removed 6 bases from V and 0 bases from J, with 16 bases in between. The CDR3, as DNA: TGTGCCAGCTCGTCTTCCTTGTCGACAAGCACAGATACGCAGTATTTT. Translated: CASSSSLSTSTDTQYF.

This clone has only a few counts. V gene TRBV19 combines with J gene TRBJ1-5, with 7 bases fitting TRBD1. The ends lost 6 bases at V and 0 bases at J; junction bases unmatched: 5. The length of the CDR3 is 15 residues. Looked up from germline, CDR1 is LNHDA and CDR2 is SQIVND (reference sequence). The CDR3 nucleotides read TGTGCCAGTAGGACGGACAGGTCTAGCAATCAGCCCCAGCATTTT. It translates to CASRTDRSSNQPQHF.

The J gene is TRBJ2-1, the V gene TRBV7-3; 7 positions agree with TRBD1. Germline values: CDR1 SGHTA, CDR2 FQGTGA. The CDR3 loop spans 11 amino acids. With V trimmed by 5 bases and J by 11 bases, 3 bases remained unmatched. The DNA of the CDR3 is TGTGCCAGCAGCGACAGGGCACAGCAGTTCTTC. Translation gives CASSDRAQQFF. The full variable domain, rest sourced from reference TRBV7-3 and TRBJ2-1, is GAGVSQTPSNKVTEKGKYVELRCDPISGHTALYWYRQSLGQGPEFLIYFQGTGAADDSGLPNDRFFAVRPEGSVSTLKIQRTERGDSAVYLCASSDRAQQFFGPGTRLTVL.

CDR3 amino acids: CASSLQGADTEAFF. DNA for the CDR3: TGTGCCAGCAGCTTACAGGGGGCGGACACTGAAGCTTTCTTT. This rearrangement joins TRBV7-3 to TRBJ1-1; 8 bases are shared with TRBD1. Germline V lookup: CDR1 SGHTA, CDR2 FQGTGA. V was pared by 2 bases and J by 3 bases, with 2 bases of the junction left unmatched. This CDR3 spans 14 amino acids. The full variable domain, completed using reference TRBV7-3 and TRBJ1-1, is GAGVSQTPSNKVTEKGKYVELRCDPISGHTALYWYRQSLGQGPEFLIYFQGTGAADDSGLPNDRFFAVRPEGSVSTLKIQRTERGDSAVYLCASSLQGADTEAFFGQGTRLTVV.

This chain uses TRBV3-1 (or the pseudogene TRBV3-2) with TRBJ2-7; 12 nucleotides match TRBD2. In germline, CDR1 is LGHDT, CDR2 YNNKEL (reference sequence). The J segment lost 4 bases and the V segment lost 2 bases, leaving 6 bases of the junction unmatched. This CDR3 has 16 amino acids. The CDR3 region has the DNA TGTGCCAGCAGCCAACGGACTAGCGGGAACCTATACGAGCAGTACTTC. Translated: CASSQRTSGNLYEQYF.

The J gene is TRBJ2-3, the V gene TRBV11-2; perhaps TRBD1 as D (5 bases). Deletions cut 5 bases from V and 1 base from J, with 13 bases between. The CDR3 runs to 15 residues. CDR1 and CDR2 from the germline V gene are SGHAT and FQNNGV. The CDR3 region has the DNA TGTGCCAGCAGCCTCGGACACTTGCGCACAGATACGCAGTATTTT. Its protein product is CASSLGHLRTDTQYF.

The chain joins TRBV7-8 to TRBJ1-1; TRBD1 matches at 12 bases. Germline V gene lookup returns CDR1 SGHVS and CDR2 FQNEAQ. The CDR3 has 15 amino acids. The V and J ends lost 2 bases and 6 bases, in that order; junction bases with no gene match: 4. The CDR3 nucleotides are TGTGCCAGCAGCTTACTGGGACAGGGGGCCGCTGAAGCTTTCTTT. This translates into CASSLLGQGAAEAFF.

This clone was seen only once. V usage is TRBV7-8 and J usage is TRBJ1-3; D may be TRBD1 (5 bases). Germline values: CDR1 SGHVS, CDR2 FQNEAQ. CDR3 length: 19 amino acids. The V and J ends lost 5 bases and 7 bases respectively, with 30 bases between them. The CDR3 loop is CASSQASDTSYLFWNTIYF. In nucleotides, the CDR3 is TGTGCCAGCAGCCAAGCATCGGACACCTCATACCTCTTCTGGAACACCATATATTTT.

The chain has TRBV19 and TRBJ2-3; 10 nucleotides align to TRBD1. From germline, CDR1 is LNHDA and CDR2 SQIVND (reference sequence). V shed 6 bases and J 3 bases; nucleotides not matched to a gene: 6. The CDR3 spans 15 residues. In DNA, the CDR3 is TGTGCCAGTAGCCCTTGGGACAGGGGAACAGATACGCAGTATTTT. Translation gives CASSPWDRGTDTQYF.

The DNA of the CDR3 is TGTGCCAGCAGCTTTTTGGCAGGGGGCGCCGACACCGGGGAGCTGTTTTTT. It translates to CASSFLAGGADTGELFF. This rearrangement joins TRBV7-3 to TRBJ2-2; 8 bases map to TRBD1. Germline CDR1 is SGHTA and CDR2 is FQGTGA. CDR3 length: 17 amino acids. The V segment lost 3 bases and the J segment 3 bases; nucleotides outside the gene matches: 9.

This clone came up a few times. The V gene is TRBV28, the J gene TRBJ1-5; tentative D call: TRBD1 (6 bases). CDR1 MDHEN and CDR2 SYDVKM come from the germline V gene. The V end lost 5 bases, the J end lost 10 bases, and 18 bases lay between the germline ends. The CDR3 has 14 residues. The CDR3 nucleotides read TGTGCCAGCAGTCCCGGGGGGGCCTACGTTCCCCAGCATTTT. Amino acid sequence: CASSPGGAYVPQHF.

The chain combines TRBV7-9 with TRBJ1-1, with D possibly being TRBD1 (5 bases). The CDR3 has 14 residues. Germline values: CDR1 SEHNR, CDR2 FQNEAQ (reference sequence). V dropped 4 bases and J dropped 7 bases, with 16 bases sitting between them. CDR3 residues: CASSSLGGEGEAFF. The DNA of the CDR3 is TGTGCCAGCAGCTCTCTCGGAGGGGAGGGTGAAGCTTTCTTT.

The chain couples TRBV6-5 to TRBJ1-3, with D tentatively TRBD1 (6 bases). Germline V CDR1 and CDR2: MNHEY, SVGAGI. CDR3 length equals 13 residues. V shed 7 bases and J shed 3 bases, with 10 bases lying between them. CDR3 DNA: TGTGCCAGCAACGCAGGGGTTGGAAACACCATATATTTT. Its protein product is CASNAGVGNTIYF.

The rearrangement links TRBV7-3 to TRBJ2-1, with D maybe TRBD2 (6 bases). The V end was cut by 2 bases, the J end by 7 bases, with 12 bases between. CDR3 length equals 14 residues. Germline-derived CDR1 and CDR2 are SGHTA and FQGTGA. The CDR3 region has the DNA TGTGCCAGCAGCTTACTGGCTGGGGGGAATGAGCAGTTCTTC. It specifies CASSLLAGGNEQFF.

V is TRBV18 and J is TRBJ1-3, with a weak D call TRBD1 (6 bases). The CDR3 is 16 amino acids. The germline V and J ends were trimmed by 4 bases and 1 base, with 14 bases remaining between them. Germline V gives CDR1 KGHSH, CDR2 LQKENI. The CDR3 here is CASSREQGQSGNTIYF. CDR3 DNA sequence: TGTGCCAGCTCACGGGAACAGGGCCAATCTGGAAACACCATATATTTT. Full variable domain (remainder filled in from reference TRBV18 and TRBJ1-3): NAGVMQNPRHLVRRRGQEARLRCSPMKGHSHVYWYRQLPEEGLKFMVYLQKENIIDESGMPKERFSAEFPKEGPSILRIQQVVRGDSAAYFCASSREQGQSGNTIYFGEGSWLTVV.

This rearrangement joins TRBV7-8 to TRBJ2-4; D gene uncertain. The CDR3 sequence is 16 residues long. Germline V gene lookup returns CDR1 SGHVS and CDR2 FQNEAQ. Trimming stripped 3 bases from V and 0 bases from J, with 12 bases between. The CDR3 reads CASSLTTLLAKNIQYF. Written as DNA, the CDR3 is TGTGCCAGCAGCTTGACAACTCTACTAGCCAAAAACATTCAGTACTTC.

The CDR3 sequence: CASSITGTGESEAFF. CDR3 bases: TGTGCCAGCAGCATAACCGGGACAGGGGAGTCTGAAGCTTTCTTT. J is TRBJ1-1 and V is TRBV5-6, with 10 bases lining up with TRBD1. CDR1 SGHDT and CDR2 YYEEEE come from the germline V gene. Trimming removed 4 bases from V and 6 bases from J; junction bases left unmatched: 9. The length of the CDR3 is 15 residues.

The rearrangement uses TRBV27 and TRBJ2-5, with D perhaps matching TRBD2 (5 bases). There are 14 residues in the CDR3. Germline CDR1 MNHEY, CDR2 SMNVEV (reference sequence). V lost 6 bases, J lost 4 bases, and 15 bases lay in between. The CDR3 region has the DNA TGTGCCAGCAGCCCTATTATGGCGGGAGAGACCCAGTACTTC. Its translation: CASSPIMAGETQYF.

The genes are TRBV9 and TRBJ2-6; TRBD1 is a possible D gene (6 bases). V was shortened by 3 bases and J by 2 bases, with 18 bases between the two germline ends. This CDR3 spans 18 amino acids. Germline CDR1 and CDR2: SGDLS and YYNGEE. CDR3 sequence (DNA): TGTGCCAGCAGCGAGGGGGACCTTGGAAGGCCTGGGGCCAACGTCCTGACTTTC. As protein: CASSEGDLGRPGANVLTF.